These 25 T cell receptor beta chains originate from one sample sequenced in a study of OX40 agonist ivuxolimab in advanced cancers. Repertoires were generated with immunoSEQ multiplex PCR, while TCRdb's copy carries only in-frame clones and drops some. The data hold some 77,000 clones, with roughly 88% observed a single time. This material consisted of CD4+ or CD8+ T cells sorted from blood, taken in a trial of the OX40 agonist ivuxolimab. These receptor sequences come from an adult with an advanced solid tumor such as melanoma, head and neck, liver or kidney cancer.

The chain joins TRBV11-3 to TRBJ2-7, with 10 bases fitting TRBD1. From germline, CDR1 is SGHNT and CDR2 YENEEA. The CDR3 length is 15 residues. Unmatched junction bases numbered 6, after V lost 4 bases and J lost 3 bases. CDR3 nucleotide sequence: TGTGCCAGCAGCTCCGGGACAGGGGTTTTCTACGAGCAGTACTTC. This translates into CASSSGTGVFYEQYF. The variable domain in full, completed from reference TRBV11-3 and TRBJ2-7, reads EAGVVQSPRYKIIEKKQPVAFWCNPISGHNTLYWYLQNLGQGPELLIRYENEEAVDDSQLPKDRFSAERLKGVDSTLKIQPAELGDSAVYLCASSSGTGVFYEQYFGPGTRLTVT.

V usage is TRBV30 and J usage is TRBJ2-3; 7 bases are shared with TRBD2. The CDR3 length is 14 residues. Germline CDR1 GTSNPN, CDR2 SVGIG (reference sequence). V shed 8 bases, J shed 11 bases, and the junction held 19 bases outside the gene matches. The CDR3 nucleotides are TGTGCCGGCACCCTAAGCGGGATTTTTCAAAAGCAGTATTTT. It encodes CAGTLSGIFQKQYF.

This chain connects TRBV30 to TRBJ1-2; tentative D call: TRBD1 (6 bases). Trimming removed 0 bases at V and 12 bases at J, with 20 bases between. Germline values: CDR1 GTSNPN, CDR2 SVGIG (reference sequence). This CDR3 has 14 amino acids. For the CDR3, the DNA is TGTGCCTGGAGTGTACCACAGGGAGCTCTAGGCCACACCTTC. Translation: CAWSVPQGALGHTF.

CDR3 in amino acids: CSVEDRLAGGTQYF. CDR3 in DNA: TGCAGCGTTGAAGATCGGTTAGCGGGGGGGACCCAGTACTTC. This rearrangement joins TRBV29-1 to TRBJ2-5; 10 bases map to TRBD2. The J segment lost 7 bases and the V segment lost 0 bases, leaving 5 bases of the junction unmatched. Germline CDR1 SQVTM, CDR2 ANQGSEA. The CDR3 runs 14 residues.

CDR3 sequence reads: CASSLEAPNYGYTF. The CDR3 DNA reads TGTGCCAGCAGCTTAGAGGCACCTAACTATGGCTACACCTTC. This sequence joins TRBV7-9 and TRBJ1-2, with no clear D. The CDR3 consists of 14 residues. Trimming took 1 base from V and 0 from J, leaving 6 bases between them. Germline CDR1 is SEHNR and CDR2 is FQNEAQ (reference sequence).

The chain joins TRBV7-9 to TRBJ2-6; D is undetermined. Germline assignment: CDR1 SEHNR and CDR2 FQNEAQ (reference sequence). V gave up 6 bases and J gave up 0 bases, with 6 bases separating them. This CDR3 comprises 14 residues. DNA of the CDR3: TGTGCCAGCAGACCCCGCTCTGGGGCCAACGTCCTGACTTTC. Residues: CASRPRSGANVLTF.

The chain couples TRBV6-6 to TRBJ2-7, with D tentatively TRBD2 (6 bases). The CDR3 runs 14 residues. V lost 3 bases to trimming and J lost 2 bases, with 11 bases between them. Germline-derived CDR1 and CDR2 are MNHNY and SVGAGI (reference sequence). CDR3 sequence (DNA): TGTGCCAGCAGTTATACCGGAGGGCCCTACGAGCAGTACTTC. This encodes CASSYTGGPYEQYF.

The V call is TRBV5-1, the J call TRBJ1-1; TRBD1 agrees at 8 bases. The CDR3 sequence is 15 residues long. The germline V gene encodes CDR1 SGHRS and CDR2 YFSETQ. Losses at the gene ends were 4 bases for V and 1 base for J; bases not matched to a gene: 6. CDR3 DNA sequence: TGCGCCAGCAGCATCCACAGGGGGACGAACACTGAAGCTTTCTTT. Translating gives CASSIHRGTNTEAFF.

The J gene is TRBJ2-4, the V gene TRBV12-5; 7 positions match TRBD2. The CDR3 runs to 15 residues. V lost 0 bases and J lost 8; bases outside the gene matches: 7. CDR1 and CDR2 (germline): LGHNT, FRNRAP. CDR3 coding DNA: TGTGCTAGTGGTTTGGTACTGGGGGGAGGGCACATTCAGTACTTC. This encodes CASGLVLGGGHIQYF.

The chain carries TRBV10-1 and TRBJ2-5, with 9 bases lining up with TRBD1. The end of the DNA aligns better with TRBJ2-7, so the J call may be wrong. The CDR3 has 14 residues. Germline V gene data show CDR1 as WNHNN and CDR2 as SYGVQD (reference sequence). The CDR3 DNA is TGCGCCAGCAGTTCCGGGACAGGGTACGGCGAGCAGTACTTC. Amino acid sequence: CASSSGTGYGEQYF.

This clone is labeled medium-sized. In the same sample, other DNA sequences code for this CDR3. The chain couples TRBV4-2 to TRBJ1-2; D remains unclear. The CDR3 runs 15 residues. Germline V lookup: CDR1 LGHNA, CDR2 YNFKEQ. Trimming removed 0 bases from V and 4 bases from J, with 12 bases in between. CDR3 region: CASSQDLEGIYGYTF. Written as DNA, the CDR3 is TGTGCCAGCAGCCAAGATCTGGAAGGGATCTATGGCTACACCTTC.

In DNA form, the CDR3 reads TGTGCCAGTAGTCGAGGGAATGAGCAGTTCTTC. Its translation is CASSRGNEQFF. The J gene is TRBJ2-1, the V gene TRBV14; TRBD2 is a possible D gene (5 bases). The V end lost 9 bases, the J end lost 7 bases, and 10 bases lay between the germline ends. The CDR3 runs 11 residues. Germline lookup yields CDR1 SGHDN and CDR2 FVKESK.

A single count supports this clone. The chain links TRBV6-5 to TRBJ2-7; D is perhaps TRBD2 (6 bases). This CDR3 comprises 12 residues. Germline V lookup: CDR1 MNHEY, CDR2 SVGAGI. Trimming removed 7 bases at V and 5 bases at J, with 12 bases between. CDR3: CASNTPGDEQYF. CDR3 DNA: TGTGCCAGCAACACACCGGGGGACGAGCAGTACTTC.

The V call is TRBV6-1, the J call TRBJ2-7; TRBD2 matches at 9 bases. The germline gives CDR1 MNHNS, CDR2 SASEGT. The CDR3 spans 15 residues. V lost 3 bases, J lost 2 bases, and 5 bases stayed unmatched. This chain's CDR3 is CASSEYERGAYEQYF. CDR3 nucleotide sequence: TGTGCCAGCAGTGAGTACGAGCGGGGGGCCTACGAGCAGTACTTC.

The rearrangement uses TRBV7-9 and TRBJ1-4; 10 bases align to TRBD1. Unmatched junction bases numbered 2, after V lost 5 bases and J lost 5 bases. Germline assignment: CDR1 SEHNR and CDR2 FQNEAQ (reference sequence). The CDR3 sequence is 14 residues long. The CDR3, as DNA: TGTGCCAGCAGCCCGGGACAGGGGAATGAAAAACTGTTTTTT. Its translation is CASSPGQGNEKLFF.

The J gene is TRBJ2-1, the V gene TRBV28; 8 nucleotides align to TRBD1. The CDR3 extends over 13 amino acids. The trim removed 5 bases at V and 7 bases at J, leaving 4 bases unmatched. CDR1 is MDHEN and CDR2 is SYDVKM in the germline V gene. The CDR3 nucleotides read TGTGCCAGCAGTCCAGGGACAGGAAATGAGCAGTTCTTC. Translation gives CASSPGTGNEQFF.

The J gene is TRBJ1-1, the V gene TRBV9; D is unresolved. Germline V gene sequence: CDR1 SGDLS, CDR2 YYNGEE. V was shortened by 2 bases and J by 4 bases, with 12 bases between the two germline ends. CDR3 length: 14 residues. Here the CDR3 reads CASSVFSQSTEAFF. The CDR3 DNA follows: TGTGCCAGCAGCGTCTTTTCCCAGAGCACTGAAGCTTTCTTT.

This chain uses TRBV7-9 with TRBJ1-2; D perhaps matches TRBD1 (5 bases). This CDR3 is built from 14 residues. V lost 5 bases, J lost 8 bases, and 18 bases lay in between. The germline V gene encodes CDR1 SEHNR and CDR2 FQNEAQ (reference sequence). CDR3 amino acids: CASSPSGRDQGYTF. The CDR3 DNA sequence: TGTGCCAGCAGCCCATCCGGGAGGGACCAAGGCTACACCTTC.

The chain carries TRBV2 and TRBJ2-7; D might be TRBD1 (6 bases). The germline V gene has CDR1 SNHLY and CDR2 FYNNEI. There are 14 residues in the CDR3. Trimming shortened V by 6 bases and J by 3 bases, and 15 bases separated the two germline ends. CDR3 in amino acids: CASRETGGHYEQYF. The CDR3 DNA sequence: TGTGCCAGCAGGGAGACAGGTGGACACTACGAGCAGTACTTC.

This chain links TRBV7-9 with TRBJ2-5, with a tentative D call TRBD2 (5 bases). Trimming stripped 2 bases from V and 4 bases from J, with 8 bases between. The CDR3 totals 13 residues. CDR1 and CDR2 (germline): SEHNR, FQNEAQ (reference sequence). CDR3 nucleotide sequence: TGTGCCAGCAGCTTAAAGAGCGGAGAGACCCAGTACTTC. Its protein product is CASSLKSGETQYF.

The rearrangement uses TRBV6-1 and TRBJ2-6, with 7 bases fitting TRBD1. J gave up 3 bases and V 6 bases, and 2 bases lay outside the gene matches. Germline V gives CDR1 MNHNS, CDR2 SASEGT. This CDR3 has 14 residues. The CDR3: CASSRGYGANVLTF. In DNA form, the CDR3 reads TGTGCCAGCAGCAGGGGGTATGGGGCCAACGTCCTGACTTTC.

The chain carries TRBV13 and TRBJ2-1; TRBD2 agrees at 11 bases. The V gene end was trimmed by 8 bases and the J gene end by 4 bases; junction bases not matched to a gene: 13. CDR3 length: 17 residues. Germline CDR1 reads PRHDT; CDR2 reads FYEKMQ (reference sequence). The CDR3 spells CASGREASGRTYNEQFF. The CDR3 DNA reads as TGTGCCAGCGGACGGGAGGCTAGCGGGAGGACTTACAATGAGCAGTTCTTC.

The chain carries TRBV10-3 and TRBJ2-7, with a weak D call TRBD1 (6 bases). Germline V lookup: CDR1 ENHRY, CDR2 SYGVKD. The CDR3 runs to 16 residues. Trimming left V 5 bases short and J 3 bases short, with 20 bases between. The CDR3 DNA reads TGTGCCATCAGTACGATCAGGGGACGGAACCTCTACGAGCAGTACTTC. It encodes CAISTIRGRNLYEQYF.

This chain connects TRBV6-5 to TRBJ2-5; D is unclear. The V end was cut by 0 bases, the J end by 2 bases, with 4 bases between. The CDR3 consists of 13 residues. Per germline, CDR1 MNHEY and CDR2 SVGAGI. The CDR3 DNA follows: TGTGCCAGCAGTTACTCCAGGCAAGAGACCCAGTACTTC. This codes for CASSYSRQETQYF.

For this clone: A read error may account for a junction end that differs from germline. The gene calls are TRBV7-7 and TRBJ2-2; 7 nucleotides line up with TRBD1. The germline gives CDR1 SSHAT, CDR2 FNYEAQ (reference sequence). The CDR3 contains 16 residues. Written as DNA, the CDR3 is TGTGCTAGCAGCCCAGACCCTAGCAGGGGGACCGGGGAGCTGTTTTTT. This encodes CASSPDPSRGTGELFF.